The 22 T cell receptor beta chains below all came from one sample that was sequenced in a study of blood T cells in healthy people across ages. It was with a sample-barcoded 5' primer and a J-beta primer mix that a second PCR of about 6 to 12 cycles was run. TCRdb re-derived calls from the 5' RACE reads in MiXCR, one entry per CDR3 protein. In the table there are 1 million or so distinct CDR3 sequences, roughly 24% of which are singletons. Another study also made use of these data, one on T cells of mothers and their children.

The sequenced material came from blood. These receptors came from a girl under 10 years old in good health.

This clonotype was seen more than once but under ten times. This chain uses TRBV4-3 with TRBJ1-2; no definite D call. In germline, CDR1 is LGHNA, CDR2 YSLEER. CDR3 length: 15 residues. The germline V and J ends were trimmed by 0 bases and 0 bases, with 8 bases remaining between them. CDR3 bases: TGCGCCAGCAGCCAAGAAGTAACAGCTAACTATGGCTACACCTTC. Protein: CASSQEVTANYGYTF.

V gene TRBV7-9 combines with J gene TRBJ2-2; D remains unclear. The CDR3 is 13 residues long. V lost 0 bases, J lost 6 bases, and 5 bases lay in between. Germline CDR1 SEHNR, CDR2 FQNEAQ (reference sequence). For the CDR3, the DNA is TGTGCCAGCAGCTTAGCATACTCCGGGGAGCTGTTTTTT. This encodes CASSLAYSGELFF.

J is TRBJ2-4 and V is TRBV4-1, with D tentatively TRBD1 (5 bases). V was pared by 1 base and J by 7 bases, with 11 bases between. From germline, CDR1 is MGHRA and CDR2 YSYEKL. This CDR3 comprises 14 residues. CDR3: CASSQVSGINIQYF. CDR3 nucleotide sequence: TGCGCCAGCAGCCAAGTATCAGGGATCAACATTCAGTACTTC.

The V call is TRBV27, the J call TRBJ2-5, with 7 nucleotides matching TRBD1. The J call is doubtful: the DNA matches TRBJ2-7 better. The germline gives CDR1 MNHEY, CDR2 SMNVEV (reference sequence). The CDR3 runs 13 residues. CDR3 sequence reads: CASSSGQPDEQYF. For the CDR3, the DNA is TGTGCCAGCAGTTCGGGACAGCCCGACGAGCAGTACTTC.

The CDR3 is CSARAAGAHYNEQFF. CDR3 nucleotides: TGCAGTGCCAGGGCAGCGGGGGCCCACTACAATGAGCAGTTCTTC. V gene TRBV20-1 combines with J gene TRBJ2-1, with 8 bases that match TRBD2. Per the germline V gene, CDR1 is DFQATT and CDR2 is SNEGSKA (reference sequence). This CDR3 region has 15 residues. With 6 bases clipped from V and 3 bases from J, the junction kept 10 bases outside the gene matches.

The chain has TRBV12-3 or TRBV12-4 and TRBJ2-7; 7 bases fit TRBD1. With V trimmed by 5 bases and J by 0 bases, 4 bases remained unmatched. The CDR3 sequence is 14 residues long. The CDR3: CASSRQGRSYEQYF. In DNA form, the CDR3 reads TGTGCCAGCAGTCGACAGGGTCGCTCCTACGAGCAGTACTTC.

A few counts support this clonotype. This chain joins TRBV7-2 and TRBJ2-1, with TRBD2 identical over 7 bases. The V gene end was trimmed by 0 bases and the J gene end by 4 bases; junction bases not matched to a gene: 6. The CDR3 runs to 16 residues. The germline V gene has CDR1 SGHTA and CDR2 FQGNSA. This CDR3 reads CASSLAPSGDYNEQFF. The DNA of the CDR3 is TGTGCCAGCAGCTTAGCGCCAAGCGGGGATTACAATGAGCAGTTCTTC.

This clonotype appeared a single time. This chain links TRBV5-5 with TRBJ2-5, with unresolved D. The V and J ends lost 1 base and 2 bases respectively, with 9 bases between them. The length of the CDR3 is 14 residues. Germline V CDR1 and CDR2: SGHKS, YYEKEE (reference sequence). CDR3 in amino acids: CASSLYLEQETQYF. The CDR3 DNA reads as TGTGCCAGCAGCTTGTACCTGGAACAAGAGACCCAGTACTTC.

The rearrangement joins TRBV7-9 to TRBJ2-7; the D gene is possibly TRBD2 (6 bases). The V and J ends lost 4 bases and 7 bases respectively, with 14 bases between them. The germline V gene has CDR1 SEHNR and CDR2 FQNEAQ (reference sequence). The CDR3 extends over 13 amino acids. CDR3 in amino acids: CASSWDFVLEQYF. In DNA form, the CDR3 reads TGTGCCAGCAGCTGGGACTTTGTACTAGAGCAGTACTTC.

In this sample, this clonotype turned up a few times. V is TRBV20-1 and J is TRBJ2-7, with a weak D call TRBD2 (6 bases). Germline values: CDR1 DFQATT, CDR2 SNEGSKA (reference sequence). Trimming left V 1 base short and J 0 bases short, with 10 bases between. The CDR3 runs 14 residues. This chain's CDR3 is CSARAGGSSYEQYF. DNA of the CDR3: TGCAGTGCTAGAGCTGGGGGGAGCTCCTACGAGCAGTACTTC.

The chain uses TRBV29-1 and TRBJ2-2; a weak D match, TRBD1 (8 bases). The CDR3 is 18 residues long. V lost 8 bases to trimming and J lost 5 bases, with 30 bases between them. Germline-derived CDR1 and CDR2 are SQVTM and ANQGSEA. CDR3 sequence: CSSCDRGWTRESTGELFF. The CDR3 DNA reads TGCAGCTCCTGCGACAGGGGTTGGACTAGGGAATCTACCGGGGAGCTGTTTTTT.

The chain uses TRBV5-5 and TRBJ2-5; the D gene is possibly TRBD1 (6 bases). The CDR3 totals 15 residues. Trimming removed 2 bases at V and 3 bases at J, with 14 bases between. Per the germline V gene, CDR1 is SGHKS and CDR2 is YYEKEE (reference sequence). The CDR3, as DNA: TGTGCCAGCAGCTTTCCCAAGGACAGTAAAGAGACCCAGTACTTC. Translating gives CASSFPKDSKETQYF.

The V call is TRBV20-1, the J call TRBJ2-7; D is tentatively TRBD1 or TRBD2 (5 bases each). V was cut by 4 bases and J by 1 base, with 17 bases left in between. CDR3 length equals 15 residues. Germline-derived CDR1 and CDR2 are DFQATT and SNEGSKA (reference sequence). In nucleotides, the CDR3 is TGCAGTGCTATCCCATTCGGGGCCCAGTCCTACGAGCAGTACTTC. It yields the protein CSAIPFGAQSYEQYF.

This clonotype was counted a few times. This chain links TRBV4-2 with TRBJ1-4; D possibly corresponds to TRBD1 (6 bases). Germline CDR1 reads LGHNA; CDR2 reads YNFKEQ. The CDR3 contains 14 residues. The V end was cut by 6 bases, the J end by 7 bases, with 15 bases between. The CDR3 is CASRSQGYGEKLFF. The CDR3 nucleotides read TGTGCCAGCAGGTCGCAGGGGTACGGTGAAAAACTGTTTTTT.

This clonotype was observed at least ten times. The chain combines TRBV20-1 with TRBJ2-1; 10 bases align to TRBD2. Germline-derived CDR1 and CDR2 are DFQATT and SNEGSKA (reference sequence). The ends lost 2 bases at V and 2 bases at J; junction bases unmatched: 3. This CDR3 has 15 residues. The CDR3 here is CSARLSGGAYNEQFF. CDR3 in DNA: TGCAGTGCTAGATTAAGCGGGGGGGCCTACAATGAGCAGTTCTTC.

This clonotype was counted only a few times. This chain links TRBV27 with TRBJ2-4, with a tentative D call TRBD1 (6 bases). Trimming shortened V by 5 bases and J by 0 bases, and 14 bases separated the two germline ends. The CDR3 runs to 16 residues. CDR1 is MNHEY and CDR2 is SMNVEV in the germline V gene (reference sequence). In DNA form, the CDR3 reads TGTGCCAGCAGTCCCGGACAGAAACTAGCCAAAAACATTCAGTACTTC. This sequence encodes CASSPGQKLAKNIQYF.

The chain is built from TRBV12-3 or TRBV12-4 and TRBJ1-2; 7 nucleotides line up with TRBD1. The CDR3 has 14 residues. The junction had 10 bases not matched to a gene; V was cut back by 10 bases and J by 2 bases. CDR3 bases: TGTGCCACCGGATTAACGGGACAGAACTATGGCTACACCTTC. Translating gives CATGLTGQNYGYTF.

This rearrangement joins TRBV7-9 to TRBJ2-3, with 9 bases that match TRBD1. CDR1 SEHNR and CDR2 FQNEAQ come from the germline V gene (reference sequence). CDR3 length: 16 residues. V gave up 3 bases and J gave up 5 bases; unmatched junction bases: 9. The CDR3 spells CASSFGPTGGGDTQYF. The CDR3 bases are TGTGCCAGCAGCTTTGGACCGACAGGGGGAGGAGATACGCAGTATTTT.

This clonotype was counted only a few times. The CDR3 loop is CASSSLYSYNSPLHF. CDR3 nucleotides: TGTGCCAGCAGTTCTTTATACTCCTATAATTCACCCCTCCACTTT. The chain recombines TRBV12-3 or TRBV12-4 with TRBJ1-6; D is unclear. V was shortened by 4 bases and J by 0 bases, with 7 bases between the two germline ends. This CDR3 has 15 residues.

V gene TRBV13 combines with J gene TRBJ1-6; a possible D gene is TRBD1 (6 bases). There are 16 residues in the CDR3. Trimming took 0 bases from V and 9 from J, leaving 15 bases between them. Germline CDR1 PRHDT, CDR2 FYEKMQ (reference sequence). The CDR3 spells CASSLGYTGYGSPLHF. The DNA for the CDR3 is TGTGCCAGCAGCTTAGGTTACACAGGGTATGGTTCACCCCTCCACTTT.

This clonotype was observed a handful of times. V gene TRBV20-1 combines with J gene TRBJ1-4; D call uncertain. Germline V lookup: CDR1 DFQATT, CDR2 SNEGSKA (reference sequence). V lost 0 bases and J 7 bases, leaving 15 bases between the germline ends. This CDR3 has 15 residues. The CDR3 sequence: CSARDLQWSGEKLFF. The CDR3 DNA reads TGCAGTGCTAGAGATCTTCAGTGGTCAGGTGAAAAACTGTTTTTT.

The chain uses TRBV7-6 and TRBJ2-5, with a possible D match to TRBD2 (6 bases). Trimming pared 5 bases from V and 2 bases from J, leaving 15 bases between. Germline V gives CDR1 SGHVS, CDR2 FNYEAQ. The CDR3 is made up of 15 amino acids. As DNA, the CDR3 is TGTGCCAGCAGCCCCCTGGGTAGCGGACAAGAGACCCAGTACTTC. Its translation is CASSPLGSGQETQYF.